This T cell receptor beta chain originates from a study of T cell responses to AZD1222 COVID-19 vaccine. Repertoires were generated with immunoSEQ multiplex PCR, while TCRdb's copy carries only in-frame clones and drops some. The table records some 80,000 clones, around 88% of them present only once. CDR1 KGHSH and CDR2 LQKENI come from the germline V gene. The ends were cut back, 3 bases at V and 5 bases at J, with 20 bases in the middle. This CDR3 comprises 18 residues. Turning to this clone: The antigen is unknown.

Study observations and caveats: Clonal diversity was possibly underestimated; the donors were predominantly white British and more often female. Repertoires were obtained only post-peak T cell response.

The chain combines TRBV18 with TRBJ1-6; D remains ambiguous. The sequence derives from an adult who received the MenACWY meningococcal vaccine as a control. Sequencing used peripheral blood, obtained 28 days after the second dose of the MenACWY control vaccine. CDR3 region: CASSPSLYRGQHNSPLHF. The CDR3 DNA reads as TGTGCCAGCTCACCTTCACTTTACAGAGGCCAACATAATTCACCCCTCCACTTT.